The rows below give T cell receptor beta chains drawn from one sample of a study of T-cell memory formation after mild COVID-19. TCRdb ran MiXCR on the 5' RACE reads and lists one entry per CDR3 protein. The sample includes around 310,000 distinct CDR3 sequences, 13% to 15% of them seen just once. Sequencing used PBMCs or a T cell subset sorted from them (not recorded which). Every receptor here comes from a man between 18 and 29 years old who had mild COVID-19 (a few samples of this study predate the infection). Cell type and time point are not known. Both conserved end residues are part of each CDR3. A D gene is named only where the DNA matches it firmly. Clone size, where shown, is once, few, many, or a class for clones that have expanded.

clone_size	d_call	cdr3_length	v_call	j_call	cdr3_aa	cdr3_nt
few	TRBD1	14	TRBV12-3/TRBV12-4	TRBJ1-1	CASSLWQGGTEAFF	TGTGCCAGCAGTTTATGGCAGGGGGGCACTGAAGCTTTCTTT
.	.	14	TRBV3-1	TRBJ1-4	CASSLGTYNEKLFF	TGTGCCAGCAGCCTCGGGACATATAACGAAAAACTGTTTTTT
.	.	13	TRBV5-4	TRBJ1-6	CASRPGQNSPLHF	TGTGCCAGCCGGCCAGGGCAGAATTCACCCCTCCACTTT
few	TRBD1	15	TRBV7-9	TRBJ2-3	CASSTGQGLTDTQYF	TGTGCCAGCAGCACCGGACAGGGACTCACAGATACGCAGTATTTT
few	TRBD2	14	TRBV5-1	TRBJ2-1	CASRPLAGWNEQFF	TGCGCCAGCAGGCCCCTAGCGGGGTGGAATGAGCAGTTCTTC
few	.	18	TRBV28	TRBJ2-3	CASSLPPGRGATTDTQYF	TGTGCCAGCAGTTTACCCCCCGGCCGGGGGGCTACGACAGATACGCAGTATTTT
.	.	14	TRBV27	TRBJ2-1	CASSLSSGIYEQFF	TGTGCCAGCAGTTTATCGTCCGGGATCTATGAGCAGTTCTTC
.	TRBD1	15	TRBV12-3/TRBV12-4	TRBJ2-1	CASRGPPDRGSEQFF	TGTGCCAGCAGGGGGCCTCCGGACAGGGGGAGTGAGCAGTTCTTC
few	TRBD2	17	TRBV7-6	TRBJ2-1	CASSWSTSGGPYNEQFF	TGTGCCAGCAGCTGGTCGACTAGCGGGGGCCCCTACAATGAGCAGTTCTTC
many	.	14	TRBV2	TRBJ1-1	CASRAGLIDTEAFF	TGTGCCAGCAGGGCAGGGTTAATCGACACTGAAGCTTTCTTT
.	.	14	TRBV5-1	TRBJ2-5	CASSLGESRETQYF	TGCGCCAGCAGCTTGGGAGAAAGTCGGGAGACCCAGTACTTC
.	.	14	TRBV12-3/TRBV12-4	TRBJ2-3	CASSPGTPPDTQYF	TGTGCCAGCAGCCCCGGGACCCCCCCAGATACGCAGTATTTT
few	.	15	TRBV15	TRBJ2-3	CATSRDRQRADTQYF	TGTGCCACCAGCAGAGATAGACAACGAGCAGATACGCAGTATTTT
few	.	12	TRBV7-9	TRBJ2-3	CASGEVTDTQYF	TGTGCCAGCGGGGAGGTTACAGATACGCAGTATTTT
few	.	14	TRBV7-8	TRBJ1-5	CASSPGSSNQPQHF	TGTGCCAGCAGCCCAGGGTCTAGCAATCAGCCCCAGCATTTT
.	TRBD2	17	TRBV4-2	TRBJ2-1	CASSQVAGAGGHNEQFF	TGTGCCAGCAGCCAAGTAGCCGGAGCGGGGGGTCACAATGAGCAGTTCTTC
.	TRBD2	15	TRBV5-1	TRBJ2-1	CASSLGLAARGEQFF	TGCGCCAGCAGCCTCGGACTAGCGGCACGGGGTGAGCAGTTCTTC
few	.	16	TRBV6-2/TRBV6-3	TRBJ2-3	CASSKTTGALTDTQYF	TGTGCCAGCAGTAAAACAACGGGGGCCCTCACAGATACGCAGTATTTT
.	.	13	TRBV15	TRBJ2-5	CATSLNRGETQYF	TGTGCCACCTCGCTAAATAGAGGGGAGACCCAGTACTTC
many	.	14	TRBV6-2/TRBV6-3	TRBJ2-4	CASSYPTPANIQYF	TGTGCCAGCAGTTATCCGACGCCGGCAAACATTCAGTACTTC
.	.	14	TRBV7-2	TRBJ1-2	CASSLSVTLGGYTF	TGTGCCAGCAGCTTATCCGTAACCCTGGGTGGCTACACCTTC
few	.	15	TRBV7-9	TRBJ2-5	CASSLAGLVRETQYF	TGTGCCAGCAGCTTAGCCGGACTGGTCCGCGAGACCCAGTACTTC
.	.	14	TRBV27	TRBJ2-3	CASSLSGSADTQYF	TGTGCCAGCAGTTTATCAGGGAGCGCAGATACGCAGTATTTT
few	TRBD1	15	TRBV5-4	TRBJ2-5	CASSSGQGAWETQYF	TGTGCCAGCAGCTCTGGACAGGGGGCATGGGAGACCCAGTACTTC